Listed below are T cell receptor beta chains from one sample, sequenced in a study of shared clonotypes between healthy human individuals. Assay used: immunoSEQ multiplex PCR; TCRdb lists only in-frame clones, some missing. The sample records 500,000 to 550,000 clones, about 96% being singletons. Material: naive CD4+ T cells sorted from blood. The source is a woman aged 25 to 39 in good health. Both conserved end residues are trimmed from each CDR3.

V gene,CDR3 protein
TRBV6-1,ASSRYANTEAF
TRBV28,ASSSPGVPFSGELF
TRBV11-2,ASSLARGPGNTIY
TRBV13,ASSLGRVSYEQY
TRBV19,ASSAGTWELF
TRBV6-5,ASSRSGRSYNEQF
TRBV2,ASSAGTGVFQPQH
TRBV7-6,ASSLQFTGELF
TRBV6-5,ASSYSSVTYEQY
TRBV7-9,ASSSVGTGNTIY
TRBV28,AISETLNTEAF
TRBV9,ASSVAGAVQIYEQY
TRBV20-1,SASRRDEQF
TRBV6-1,ASSVRTLGTDTQY
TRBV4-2,ASSPPGRGDGEQY
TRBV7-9,ASSSSTGKNTEAF
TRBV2,ASSDGTGGNQPQH
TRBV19,ASSIRGALGGANVLT
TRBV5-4,ASSLGLADKGQETQY
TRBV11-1,ASSLGQVEETQY
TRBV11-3,ASSLSGLISYEQY
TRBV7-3,ASSGLAGHPRDTGELF
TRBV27,ASSLRVSLDTQY
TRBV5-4,ASSYPHGGGKYNEQF
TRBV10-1,ASSESPGYEQY
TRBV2,ASRRKSNTGELF
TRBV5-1,ASSPTERYTQY
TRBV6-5,ASSRADDIADTQY
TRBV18,ASSPRTVEASGNTIY
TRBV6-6,ASSYTAGSSYEQY
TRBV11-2,ASSPGFKRGSY
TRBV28,ASSLVGSEAF
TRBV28,ASSSSAQLGSLRAGGYT
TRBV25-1,ASSEKRREALTDTQY
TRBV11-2,ASTPSGPSTDTQY
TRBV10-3,ASSGTGSSYNEQF
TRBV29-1,SWTGDNEQF
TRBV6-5,ASSYGDRVIYEQY
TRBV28,ASSSGLPDTEAF
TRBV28,ASSSAGGPNTEAF
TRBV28,ASSLSRGVPSYEQY
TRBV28,ASSLSQGNQPQH
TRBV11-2,ASSRGGSYEQY
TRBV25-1,ASSVTAYGYT
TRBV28,ASTPPDRPNQPQH
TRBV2,ASSDAEGLTDTQY
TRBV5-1,ASSLGWTENTGELF
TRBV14,ASSRLAGLTDTQY
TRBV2,ASSSGGAETQY
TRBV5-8,ASSLDTYEQY
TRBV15,ATSRDRFPRTDTQY